Listed below are T cell receptor beta chains from one sample, sequenced in a study of cytomegalovirus exposure and HLA in healthy donors. TCRdb keeps only in-frame clones here, not all; method: immunoSEQ multiplex PCR. The table includes 110,000 or so clones, 65% to 75% detected once. Sequencing was done on a sample of PBMCs. The receptors were gathered from a woman in her fifties or sixties in good health and CMV-seropositive. CDR3s include the opening cysteine and the closing phenylalanine or tryptophan. The order of the fields is V gene, J gene, CDR3 protein.

TRBV6-1	TRBJ1-1	CASGKNFNTEAFF
TRBV10-3	TRBJ2-3	CAITAGASTDTQYF
TRBV9	TRBJ2-7	CASSVGQDTHYEQYF
TRBV18	TRBJ1-2	CASSPGQTDYGYTF
TRBV7-2	TRBJ1-1	CASSSGRGNTEAFF
TRBV18	TRBJ2-1	CASSPPLAETYNEQFF
TRBV5-4	TRBJ2-7	CASSRDIHEQYF
TRBV5-1	TRBJ1-1	CASSQGLNTEAFF
TRBV7-9	TRBJ1-1	CASSSGGRKDEAFF
TRBV5-1	TRBJ2-7	CASSLQGSEQYF
TRBV6-5	TRBJ1-6	CASSYSGGGGSPLHF
TRBV2	TRBJ2-7	CASSEGGQAFEQYF
TRBV27	TRBJ1-2	CASSLREHYGYTF
TRBV7-2	TRBJ2-2	CASSLLLSNTGELFF
TRBV7-2	TRBJ1-2	CASSPTTVVYGYTF
TRBV7-2	TRBJ2-7	CASGPGDSSYEQYF
TRBV27	TRBJ2-7	CATRDRNTYEQYF
TRBV7-2	TRBJ1-1	CASSLYSGGGDEAFF